Described below is a single TCR beta chain sequence and its context. The treatment denotes: randomized to nivolumab then ipilimumab (arm A) or the reverse (arm B). Patients had received no earlier DNA-damaging chemotherapy. Sorted cells were live CD3+CD8+, lacking CD19 and CD56, from PBMCs. The CDR3 has 16 amino acids. Germline CDR1 is SNHLY and CDR2 is FYNNEI. V lost 1 base and J 3 bases, leaving 15 bases between the germline ends. The data stem from a study of sequential checkpoint blockade in melanoma. Clones were read by immunoSEQ multiplex PCR, and TCRdb kept only the in-frame ones, dropping some. The table includes roughly 10,000 clones, 60% to 75% detected once.

The chain couples TRBV2 to TRBJ1-2; maybe TRBD1 (5 bases). Material: CD8+ T cells sorted from blood (inferred from file names), obtained from a patient given nivolumab and ipilimumab in sequence. The sequence was collected from a human donor with melanoma. The DNA of the CDR3 is TGTGCCAGCAGTGAAGTCGTGTGGGGCCTTGACTATGGCTACACCTTC. It is translated as CASSEVVWGLDYGYTF.